These T cell receptor beta chains were read from a single sample in a study of T cell responses to AZD1222 COVID-19 vaccine. Only in-frame clones appear in the TCRdb table, and some are missing; sequencing was by immunoSEQ multiplex PCR. The repertoire holds some 100,000 clones, over 75% seen once, with less than 3% in the top ten. The specimen was peripheral blood, collected 28 days after the second AZD1222 dose. These receptors were taken from an adult who received the AZD1222 COVID-19 vaccine. CDR3s include the opening cysteine and the closing phenylalanine or tryptophan. Expanded clones get a size class; other rows say once, few or many, or leave the size out.

length	size	V	J	CDR3
18	.	TRBV18	TRBJ1-1	CASSRDSLTGGSNTEAFF
17	once	TRBV6-2/TRBV6-3	TRBJ2-1	CASSYVQGEGVHNEQFF
16	.	TRBV5-1	TRBJ2-7	CASTKTEGGISYEQYF
14	.	TRBV6-5	TRBJ1-1	CASRLGQANTEAFF
13	.	TRBV19	TRBJ2-5	CASSGGWQETQYF
16	.	TRBV4-1	TRBJ2-3	CASSTEGDSHTDTQYF
13	once	TRBV5-1	TRBJ1-1	CASNLWGSTEAFF
13	.	TRBV30	TRBJ2-7	CAWSVTSVDEQYF
12	.	TRBV7-8	TRBJ2-1	CASSPSYNEQFF
17	once	TRBV5-1	TRBJ1-2	CASSLARDRGSNYGYTF
16	.	TRBV7-8	TRBJ1-2	CASSLDSTGGNYGYTF
15	.	TRBV27	TRBJ2-4	CASSDSVLAKNIQYF
13	few	TRBV27	TRBJ2-7	CASSFGQTYEQYF
16	.	TRBV3-1/TRBV3-2	TRBJ1-3	CASSPGTFYSGNTIYF
15	.	TRBV9	TRBJ1-1	CASSTSGVVNTEAFF
13	.	TRBV6-5	TRBJ1-2	CASSHGGAYGYTF
16	.	TRBV18	TRBJ1-4	CASSPPHRVTNEKLFF
16	.	TRBV9	TRBJ1-6	CASSANPQGANSPLHF
15	.	TRBV5-1	TRBJ2-7	CASSLANQGYYEQYF
15	.	TRBV5-8	TRBJ2-2	CASSLGQLNTGELFF
13	.	TRBV15	TRBJ1-5	CATSRDTGQPQHF
14	.	TRBV30	TRBJ1-2	CASPGPEFSYGYTF
14	.	TRBV2	TRBJ1-5	CASHLDGENQPQHF
17	.	TRBV5-1	TRBJ1-2	CASSYLGTGLANYGYTF
13	.	TRBV6-5	TRBJ2-1	CASRLAGYNEQFF
15	.	TRBV18	TRBJ2-1	CASSTTGTAYNEQFF